The 25 T cell receptor beta chains reported below all come from one sample, sequenced in a study of technical replicates of blood from several donors. Measured with immunoSEQ multiplex PCR; TCRdb has only the in-frame clones, and not every one. The sample yields around 75,000 clones, over 80% seen once. The sample comprised T cells isolated from PBMCs. These TCRs come from a human donor in good health.

V gene TRBV9 combines with J gene TRBJ2-3; D is unresolved. CDR1 is SGDLS, CDR2 YYNGEE, per germline. With 0 bases removed from V and 3 bases from J, the gap between germline ends came to 2 bases. The CDR3 has 12 residues. For the CDR3, the DNA is TGTGCCAGCAGCGTAGCTACAGATACGCAGTATTTT. This encodes CASSVATDTQYF.

This clone showed up just once. The chain recombines TRBV12-5 with TRBJ1-6, with 9 nucleotides matching TRBD1. Germline V CDR1 and CDR2: LGHNT, FRNRAP. There are 15 residues in the CDR3. V shed 5 bases, J shed 9 bases, and the junction held 8 bases outside the gene matches. This CDR3 reads CASGLGTGSGSPLHF. In DNA form, the CDR3 reads TGTGCTAGTGGTCTCGGGACAGGGAGTGGTTCACCCCTCCACTTT.

This clone has only one observation. The V gene is TRBV13, the J gene TRBJ2-2; possible D gene TRBD2, 5 bases. The CDR3 consists of 13 residues. Germline V gene data show CDR1 as PRHDT and CDR2 as FYEKMQ (reference sequence). V dropped 5 bases and J dropped 7 bases, with 11 bases sitting between them. CDR3 sequence (DNA): TGTGCCAGCAGCCCCCAAACTAGCGGGGAGCTGTTTTTT. Its translation: CASSPQTSGELFF. Filled out from reference TRBV13 and TRBJ2-2, the complete variable domain reads AAGVIQSPRHLIKEKRETATLKCYPIPRHDTVYWYQQGPGQDPQFLISFYEKMQSDKGSIPDRFSAQQFSDYHSELNMSSLELGDSALYFCASSPQTSGELFFGEGSRLTVL.

The chain couples TRBV19 to TRBJ2-1; 11 bases fit TRBD2. This CDR3 has 15 amino acids. The germline CDR1 and CDR2 sequences are LNHDA and SQIVND (reference sequence). Trimming took 1 base from V and 7 from J; bases not matched to a gene: 3. The CDR3 DNA follows: TGTGCCAGTAGTATAGGGCTAGCGGGAGGAAATGAGCAGTTCTTC. This gives the protein CASSIGLAGGNEQFF.

The J gene is TRBJ2-2, the V gene TRBV6-1; 14 bases are a match to TRBD2. The CDR3 consists of 19 residues. The V gene's germline CDR1 is MNHNS and CDR2 SASEGT. Trimming at V came to 4 bases and at J to 4 bases, leaving 11 bases not matched to a gene. The CDR3 DNA reads as TGTGCCAGCAGTGGAGGGACTAGCGGGAGATTTAGAGGCACCGGGGAGCTGTTTTTT. It translates to CASSGGTSGRFRGTGELFF.

The rearrangement uses TRBV7-3 and TRBJ2-1; the match to TRBD2 covers 10 bases. The germline V gene encodes CDR1 SGHTA and CDR2 FQGTGA. This CDR3 region has 15 residues. With 2 bases clipped from V and 9 bases from J, the junction kept 7 bases outside the gene matches. Here the CDR3 reads CASSLEAGGPGEQFF. The CDR3, as DNA: TGTGCCAGCAGCTTAGAAGCGGGGGGGCCGGGTGAGCAGTTCTTC.

This chain connects TRBV28 to TRBJ2-1, with D maybe TRBD2 (6 bases). This CDR3 comprises 16 residues. The germline CDR1 and CDR2 sequences are MDHEN and SYDVKM. Trimming removed 6 bases from V and 1 base from J, with 16 bases in between. The CDR3 region has the DNA TGTGCCAGCAGCCCCTCCGGCGGGAAGTCCTACAATGAGCAGTTCTTC. This sequence encodes CASSPSGGKSYNEQFF.

The V gene is TRBV6-1, the J gene TRBJ1-1; the match to TRBD1 covers 7 bases. Germline V gene lookup returns CDR1 MNHNS and CDR2 SASEGT. With 6 bases clipped from V and 4 bases from J, the junction kept 11 bases outside the gene matches. This CDR3 is built from 15 residues. CDR3 region: CASRNIAQGLTEAFF. The CDR3, as DNA: TGTGCCAGCAGGAACATAGCACAGGGGCTCACTGAAGCTTTCTTT.

V is TRBV29-1 and J is TRBJ2-7; TRBD2 matches at 14 bases. V gave up 6 bases and J gave up 4 bases; unmatched junction bases: 5. Germline V gene sequence: CDR1 SQVTM, CDR2 ANQGSEA. The CDR3 is 14 amino acids. CDR3 in amino acids: CSVSGLAGGYEQYF. As DNA, the CDR3 is TGCAGCGTGTCTGGACTAGCGGGAGGATACGAGCAGTACTTC.

The chain has TRBV19 and TRBJ2-3, with TRBD2 as a possible D gene (6 bases). Germline CDR1 and CDR2: LNHDA and SQIVND (reference sequence). This CDR3 is 12 amino acids long. V was clipped by 9 bases and J by 6 bases, with 13 bases between them. CDR3 sequence (DNA): TGTGCCAGCAAACCTGGGGGGGATACGCAGTATTTT. Amino acid sequence: CASKPGGDTQYF.

V usage is TRBV6-1 and J usage is TRBJ2-7; the D gene is possibly TRBD1 (6 bases). V dropped 0 bases and J dropped 5 bases, with 11 bases sitting between them. This CDR3 is 14 amino acids long. Germline V gives CDR1 MNHNS, CDR2 SASEGT. The CDR3 loop is CASSEAHREDEQYF. DNA of the CDR3: TGTGCCAGCAGTGAAGCACACAGGGAAGACGAGCAGTACTTC.

This chain joins TRBV19 and TRBJ1-4; possibly TRBD1 for D (5 bases). V was shortened by 5 bases and J by 8 bases, with 21 bases between the two germline ends. This CDR3 comprises 16 residues. Germline loops: CDR1 LNHDA, CDR2 SQIVND (reference sequence). As DNA, the CDR3 is TGTGCCAGTAGTCTCACCCCCGCAGGGTTAAACGAAAAACTGTTTTTT. Its protein is CASSLTPAGLNEKLFF. Combining the CDR3 with reference TRBV19 and TRBJ1-4 gives the whole variable domain DGGITQSPKYLFRKEGQNVTLSCEQNLNHDAMYWYRQDPGQGLRLIYYSQIVNDFQKGDIAEGYSVSREKKESFPLTVTSAQKNPTAFYLCASSLTPAGLNEKLFFGSGTQLSVL.

V is TRBV13 and J is TRBJ1-1; weak D call: TRBD1 (6 bases). The germline V gene has CDR1 PRHDT and CDR2 FYEKMQ (reference sequence). V dropped 1 base and J dropped 3 bases, with 12 bases sitting between them. The CDR3 loop spans 15 amino acids. CDR3 protein: CASSLAGEGDTEAFF. DNA for the CDR3: TGTGCCAGCAGCTTAGCCGGAGAGGGGGACACTGAAGCTTTCTTT.

This chain connects TRBV9 to TRBJ2-1; 16 bases map to TRBD2. V shed 4 bases and J 8 bases; nucleotides not matched to a gene: 9. Germline values: CDR1 SGDLS, CDR2 YYNGEE. The CDR3 covers 17 residues. The CDR3 region is CASSPGLAGGPVHEQFF. In DNA, the CDR3 is TGTGCCAGCAGCCCGGGACTAGCGGGGGGGCCGGTCCATGAGCAGTTCTTC.

The chain employs TRBV5-5 and TRBJ2-7; D possibly corresponds to TRBD1 (5 bases). From germline, CDR1 is SGHKS and CDR2 YYEKEE (reference sequence). V was clipped by 0 bases and J by 4 bases, with 11 bases between them. This CDR3 is 14 amino acids long. The CDR3 here is CASSLEGERYEQYF. As DNA, the CDR3 is TGTGCCAGCAGCTTGGAAGGGGAAAGGTACGAGCAGTACTTC.

J is TRBJ1-4 and V is TRBV5-6; 10 nucleotides match TRBD1. V lost 2 bases and J lost 5; bases outside the gene matches: 3. The CDR3 totals 15 residues. Per germline, CDR1 SGHDT and CDR2 YYEEEE. CDR3: CASSFKDRGNEKLFF. The CDR3 region has the DNA TGTGCCAGCAGCTTCAAGGACAGGGGGAATGAAAAACTGTTTTTT. Combining the CDR3 with reference TRBV5-6 and TRBJ1-4 gives the whole variable domain DAGVTQSPTHLIKTRGQQVTLRCSPKSGHDTVSWYQQALGQGPQFIFQYYEEEERQRGNFPDRFSGHQFPNYSSELNVNALLLGDSALYLCASSFKDRGNEKLFFGSGTQLSVL.

In this sample, this clone turned up a few times. This chain connects TRBV30 to TRBJ1-1, with TRBD1 as a possible D gene (6 bases). This CDR3 has 15 amino acids. Trimming stripped 5 bases from V and 3 bases from J, with 19 bases between. The germline V gene has CDR1 GTSNPN and CDR2 SVGIG (reference sequence). The CDR3 DNA follows: TGTGCCTGGGGAACCCTGGGACAAGCGGACACTGAAGCTTTCTTT. It specifies CAWGTLGQADTEAFF.

This chain connects TRBV5-1 to TRBJ2-7, with TRBD2 matching over 7 bases. Germline V CDR1 and CDR2: SGHRS, YFSETQ. Unmatched junction bases numbered 8, after V lost 6 bases and J lost 5 bases. The CDR3 covers 13 residues. The CDR3 here is CASMGAGFNEQYF. Written as DNA, the CDR3 is TGCGCCAGCATGGGAGCGGGGTTCAACGAGCAGTACTTC.

The J gene is TRBJ1-1, the V gene TRBV7-6; tentative D call: TRBD1 (5 bases). The germline V and J ends were trimmed by 3 bases and 2 bases, with 10 bases remaining between them. This CDR3 has 14 amino acids. Germline assignment: CDR1 SGHVS and CDR2 FNYEAQ. The CDR3: CASSLHDSNTEAFF. In nucleotides, the CDR3 is TGTGCCAGCAGCTTGCATGACAGTAACACTGAAGCTTTCTTT.

J is TRBJ2-7 and V is TRBV18; a weak D match, TRBD1 (6 bases). Trimming took off 6 bases at V and 7 bases at J, with 19 bases between the two ends. CDR1 and CDR2 (germline): KGHSH, LQKENI. The CDR3 loop spans 14 amino acids. The DNA for the CDR3 is TGTGCCAGCTCCCCCGACAGGAACGTGGTGGAGCAGTACTTC. It encodes CASSPDRNVVEQYF.

The count of this clone is one. The chain has TRBV5-8 and TRBJ1-1; TRBD1 is a possible D gene (6 bases). The CDR3 has 16 amino acids. Trimming pared 4 bases from V and 3 bases from J, leaving 19 bases between. The germline V gene encodes CDR1 SGHTS and CDR2 YDEGEE. As DNA, the CDR3 is TGTGCCAGCAGCCTTCTTGGACAGCTAGGGGACACTGAAGCTTTCTTT. This encodes CASSLLGQLGDTEAFF.

This clone has just one count. The rearrangement joins TRBV10-3 to TRBJ1-1, with D possibly TRBD1 on 6 matching bases. The V gene's germline CDR1 is ENHRY and CDR2 SYGVKD. This CDR3 is built from 13 residues. V was cut by 10 bases and J by 2 bases, with 14 bases left in between. The CDR3 protein is CATKGTPNTEAFF. CDR3 sequence (DNA): TGTGCCACTAAGGGGACACCAAACACTGAAGCTTTCTTT.

This rearrangement joins TRBV6-1 to TRBJ1-2; tentative D call: TRBD1 (6 bases). Germline CDR1 is MNHNS and CDR2 is SASEGT. This CDR3 has 15 amino acids. The V and J ends lost 2 bases and 4 bases respectively, with 14 bases between them. The CDR3 nucleotides are TGTGCCAGCAGTGAAAGACAGGCCCTCCTCTATGGCTACACCTTC. Protein product: CASSERQALLYGYTF.

The rearrangement links TRBV7-2 to TRBJ2-1; no clear D gene. CDR1 is SGHTA and CDR2 is FQGNSA in the germline V gene. The CDR3 spans 13 residues. The V end lost 3 bases, the J end lost 4 bases, and 7 bases lay between the germline ends. As DNA, the CDR3 is TGTGCCAGCAGCTTCTCCCCGTACAATGAGCAGTTCTTC. This gives the protein CASSFSPYNEQFF.

The V gene is TRBV2, the J gene TRBJ2-5; TRBD2 aligns across 14 bases. The CDR3 runs 14 residues. The ends lost 8 bases at V and 5 bases at J; junction bases unmatched: 4. Germline lookup yields CDR1 SNHLY and CDR2 FYNNEI. CDR3 DNA sequence: TGTGCCAGCGGGACTAGCGGGAGTACCGAGACCCAGTACTTC. Translation gives CASGTSGSTETQYF.